The subject of this entry is one T cell receptor beta chain. This specimen comes from a study of cytomegalovirus exposure and HLA in healthy donors. V was clipped by 5 bases and J by 4 bases; unmatched bases: 10. The CDR3 consists of 16 residues. Germline-derived CDR1 and CDR2 are SEHNR and FQNEAQ (reference sequence). The PCR contained 60 Vbeta and 13 Jbeta primers. Method: immunoSEQ multiplex PCR; TCRdb's copy keeps in-frame clones and lacks some. The table lists roughly 99,000 clones, roughly 80% of them singletons. The source of this sequence is a man aged 25 to 45 in good health and CMV-seronegative. The source material was PBMCs. The chain couples TRBV7-9 to TRBJ2-1; 8 nucleotides line up with TRBD2. CDR3: CASSPAGTRTYNEQFF. CDR3 DNA sequence: TGTGCCAGCAGCCCGGCCGGGACTAGGACTTACAATGAGCAGTTCTTC.